This entry concerns a single T cell receptor beta chain. Antigen: not known. Other DNA sequences of this sample code for an identical CDR3. CDR3 length: 15 amino acids. Trimming shortened V by 0 bases and J by 1 base, and 9 bases separated the two germline ends. Germline-derived CDR1 and CDR2 are SGHRS and YFSETQ. This specimen belongs to a study of cytomegalovirus exposure and HLA in healthy donors. Study observations and caveats: Associated with HLA alleles at 0.05 false discovery rate in a later analysis were 16,951 TCR beta sequences. In an earlier analysis, productive rearrangement rates for most beta V segments clustered near 87% or 30%. Among immune exposure information, only CMV serostatus was available.

Amplification used 60 Vbeta primers and 13 Jbeta primers. Only in-frame clones appear in the TCRdb table, and some are missing; sequencing was by immunoSEQ multiplex PCR. The table has roughly 230,000 clones, about three quarters seen once. This receptor was taken from a boy younger than 18 in good health and CMV-seronegative. V is TRBV5-1 and J is TRBJ2-3; tentatively, D is TRBD1 (6 bases). The sequencing input was PBMCs. CDR3 residues: CASSLEGGGTDTQYF. The CDR3 DNA reads TGCGCCAGCAGCTTGGAAGGGGGAGGCACAGATACGCAGTATTTT.